Presented here are 15 T cell receptor beta chains from one specimen sequenced in a study of tumor-infiltrating lymphocytes in primary liver carcinoma. Starting from 500 ng of total RNA, TCR beta cDNA was produced with a primer in the constant region. A slightly modified ARM-PCR protocol with three nested multiplex PCR rounds produced these TCR beta libraries. Researchers ran the first two PCR rounds for ten to eleven cycles each with TRBV1-TRBV30 forward primers and a C-beta reverse primer. MiXCR, applied by TCRdb to the multiplex PCR reads, yields one record per CDR3 protein. The sample lists tens of thousands of distinct CDR3 sequences, around 66% occurring once. It was from roughly 20-30 mg of unsorted bulk tissue that RNA and DNA were co-extracted. Sequenced material: liver tumor tissue from sampling region 3. Subset defined: tumor region T3, left-lateral pole. These receptors were taken from a woman aged 30 to 39 with primary liver carcinoma and hepatitis B virus infection.

The CDR3 DNA reads TGCGCCAGCAGCCCCACTGGGTGGCACTCATACGAGCAGTACTTC. This codes for CASSPTGWHSYEQYF. V is TRBV5-1 and J is TRBJ2-7, with unresolved D. Trimming shortened V by 4 bases and J by 4 bases, and 18 bases separated the two germline ends. CDR1 SGHRS and CDR2 YFSETQ come from the germline V gene. This CDR3 comprises 15 residues.

The table lists this clonotype with many counts. This chain joins TRBV11-3 and TRBJ2-3, with 7 bases lining up with TRBD1. Looked up from germline, CDR1 is SGHNT and CDR2 is YENEEA. The CDR3 runs to 15 residues. Trimming at V came to 2 bases and at J to 4 bases, leaving 6 bases not matched to a gene. The CDR3 region is CASSLMGQSPDTQYF. The DNA of the CDR3 is TGTGCCAGCAGCTTAATGGGACAGTCCCCAGATACGCAGTATTTT.

This chain joins TRBV11-2 and TRBJ1-1, with 7 bases that match TRBD1. J gave up 2 bases and V 5 bases, and 23 bases lay outside the gene matches. Germline CDR1 SGHAT, CDR2 FQNNGV. The CDR3 spans 20 residues. The CDR3 DNA is TGTGCCAGCAGCGATCGGGACAGTTGGCGCAAGAGGTGGAGTAACACTGAAGCTTTCTTT. It is translated as CASSDRDSWRKRWSNTEAFF.

Note on this clonotype: An end of the junction does not agree with germline; a read error may underlie this. The chain combines TRBV11-2 with TRBJ2-1; TRBD1 matches at 9 bases. CDR1 SGHAT and CDR2 FQNNGV come from the germline V gene. The CDR3 spans 17 residues. The CDR3 loop reads CASSSTHGQGYRGEQFF. The CDR3 DNA follows: TGTGCCAGCAGCTCAACCCATGGACAGGGGTACAGGGGTGAGCAATTCTTC.

A word on this clonotype: Sequence at one end of the junction differs from germline and may be a read error. This chain connects TRBV25-1 to TRBJ2-2, with TRBD2 matching over 8 bases. There are 15 residues in the CDR3. Germline V gene sequence: CDR1 MGHDK, CDR2 SYGVNS. The CDR3 DNA is TGTGCCAGCAGTGAATCCGGGAGGGACACCGGGAAGCTGCTTTTT. Translating it yields CASSESGRDTGKLLF.

Ten or more counts support this clonotype. The chain employs TRBV11-2 and TRBJ2-3; 16 nucleotides align to TRBD2. CDR3 length equals 18 residues. The trim removed 3 bases at V and 3 bases at J, leaving 6 bases unmatched. Germline lookup yields CDR1 SGHAT and CDR2 FQNNGV. The CDR3: CASSFTGLAGGGTDTQYF. The CDR3 DNA reads TGTGCCAGCAGCTTCACGGGACTAGCGGGAGGGGGTACAGATACGCAGTATTTT.

As to this clonotype: Because it lacks the conserved phenylalanine or tryptophan at the end, this CDR3 is likely a read error. The gene calls are TRBV11-2 and TRBJ2-7; perhaps TRBD1 as D (6 bases). Germline V gives CDR1 SGHAT, CDR2 FQNNGV. The CDR3 totals 14 residues. Here the CDR3 DNA reads TGTGACAGCAGCCCCCCTTCAGGGGCTAGCGAGCAGTACTGC. It specifies CDSSPPSGASEQYC.

Details on this clonotype: At one boundary the junction diverges from the germline segment, which might be a read error. This chain connects TRBV5-1 to TRBJ2-5; no firm D call. CDR1 and CDR2 from the germline V gene are SGHRS and YFSETQ. The CDR3 length is 14 residues. CDR3 protein: CASNFQRTQEAQYF. Written as DNA, the CDR3 is TGCGCCAGCAACTTTCAGAGAACCCAAGAGGCCCAGTACTTC.

The chain uses TRBV11-2 and TRBJ1-2; TRBD1 matches 8 bases. The CDR3 has 14 amino acids. The V gene end was trimmed by 3 bases and the J gene end by 6 bases; junction bases not matched to a gene: 6. Germline V gives CDR1 SGHAT, CDR2 FQNNGV. The DNA of the CDR3 is TGTGCCAGCAGCTTCACTCAGGGGGCGGATGGCTACACCTTC. Amino acid sequence: CASSFTQGADGYTF.

Concerning this clonotype: One end of the junction fails to match germline, which may point to a read error. The CDR3 here is CASNPRTGFTGELYF. The CDR3 nucleotides read TGTGCCAGCAATCCGCGGACAGGGTTCACCGGGGAGCTCTATTTT. This sequence joins TRBV6-5 and TRBJ2-2, with 8 bases that match TRBD1. CDR3 length: 15 residues. CDR1 MNHEY and CDR2 SVGAGI come from the germline V gene.

At least ten counts were recorded for this clonotype. V and J are TRBV5-1 and TRBJ2-6, with 8 bases that match TRBD1. Trimming at V came to 0 bases and at J to 0 bases, leaving 11 bases not matched to a gene. Germline V gene sequence: CDR1 SGHRS, CDR2 YFSETQ. This CDR3 contains 20 residues. The CDR3 bases are TGCGCCAGCAGCTTGGGGGCAGGGGGCGGTTCGGCCTCTGGGGCCAACGTCCTGACTTTC. It yields the protein CASSLGAGGGSASGANVLTF.

This clonotype was detected only once. This may be a read error, as it is one base from a much larger clone. The genes are TRBV12-3 or TRBV12-4 and TRBJ1-5; D is undetermined. V lost 5 bases and J lost 6, with 17 bases in between. This CDR3 has 15 amino acids. In DNA, the CDR3 is TGTGCCAGCAGTCCCCACCAAGGGCGGGGTCAGCCCCAGCATTTT. Residues: CASSPHQGRGQPQHF.

On this clonotype: Here the CDR3 omits its conserved ending phenylalanine or tryptophan, so a read error is the likely source. CDR3 DNA sequence: TGTACCAGCAGTGTTGACAGGGGGTACACTGTAGCTTTCTTG. It yields the protein CTSSVDRGYTVAFL. This chain joins TRBV6-1 and TRBJ1-1; 9 bases are a match to TRBD1. The V gene's germline CDR1 is MNHNS and CDR2 SASEGT. This CDR3 has 14 amino acids.

As for this clonotype: The junction does not match germline at one end; this may be a read error. The chain recombines TRBV5-1 with TRBJ2-7; D may be TRBD2 (7 bases). CDR1 and CDR2 (germline): SGHRS, YFSETQ. The CDR3 runs to 16 residues. The CDR3 spells CASSLGQAGNLVEQYF. DNA for the CDR3: TGCGCCAGTAGCTTGGGACAAGCGGGAAATCTGGTCGAGCAGTACTTC. Filled out from reference TRBV5-1 and TRBJ2-7, the complete variable domain reads KAGVTQTPRYLIKTRGQQVTLSCSPISGHRSVSWYQQTPGQGLQFLFEYFSETQRNKGNFPGRFSGRQFSNSRSEMNVSTLELGDSALYLCASSLGQAGNLVEQYFGPGTRLTVT.

Points on this clonotype: A much bigger clone sits one base away, suggesting this may be a read error. The J gene is TRBJ2-7, the V gene TRBV11-3; 7 positions match TRBD1. The CDR3 is 14 amino acids. CDR1 is SGHNT and CDR2 is YENEEA in the germline V gene. V gave up 5 bases and J gave up 0 bases; unmatched junction bases: 4. CDR3 loop: CASSTGANSYEQYF. DNA for the CDR3: TGTGCCAGCAGCACAGGGGCAAACTCCTACGAGCAGTACTTC.